This record covers a single T cell receptor (beta chain). What antigen it recognizes has not been identified. The record has no base qualities; no much larger clone is one base away. Genomic DNA was isolated from the sorted cells so that the TCRbeta CDR3 region could be sequenced. The immunoSEQ Assay was used to sequence the TCRbeta CDR3 regions. TCRdb holds this immuneACCESS table with in-frame rearrangements only. Some clones are missing; in checked studies, unresolved V genes explain under half, and the rest has no known cause. The sample records under 35,000 clones, roughly 80% of which are singletons. Approximately 11% of the sample rests with the top ten. The trial excluded patients who had a history of autoimmune disease or were on systemic immunosuppression. Peripheral blood for TCR sequencing was collected from all dose cohorts at baseline, on cycle 4 day 1, and on cycle 7 day 1. The samples were drawn from a first-in-human, open-label, multicenter phase I dose-escalation trial of ivuxolimab. The trial enrolled adults with locally advanced or metastatic head and neck squamous cell, hepatocellular, melanoma or renal cell carcinoma. Before TCR sequencing, CD4+ and CD8+ T cells were separately sorted from peripheral blood.

This entry comes from a study of OX40 agonist ivuxolimab in advanced cancers. As for the study more broadly: Ivuxolimab, which targeted the costimulatory receptor OX40 (CD134), was an agonistic, fully human IgG2 monoclonal antibody. The paper reports the monotherapy dose-escalation portion (N of about 56 patients) of the phase I ivuxolimab trial. In the dose-escalation cohort, roughly 80% of patients were male, and the mean age was approximately 64 years, with a range of roughly 20 to 80. Three dose-escalation patients achieved partial responses, one with hepatocellular carcinoma and two with cutaneous melanoma. Of the roughly 54 patients in dose escalation, 19 had hepatocellular carcinoma, roughly 15 had melanoma, 9 had renal cell carcinoma and 9 had head and neck cancer. Patients were allowed to have had prior anti-PD-1, anti-PD-L1 or anti-CTLA-4 therapy, and roughly 40% of the dose-escalation patients had previously received checkpoint inhibitors. Intravenous ivuxolimab was administered to patients every 2 weeks at six dose levels: 0.01, 0.1, 0.3, 1.5, 3 and 10 mg/kg. The point of sequencing TCRbeta in the periphery was to test whether ivuxolimab changed TCR sequence diversity and drove clonal T-cell expansion. What the study reported, not specific to this receptor: Low levels of normalized T-cell clonal expansion were also shown by some nonresponding patients. At doses of 0.1 to 3.0 mg/kg, clonal expansion of both CD4+ and CD8+ blood T cells was observed from baseline to week 6. The antigen specificity of the clonally expanded peripheral T cells was not determined. After ivuxolimab, expanded clones were on average more numerous among CD8+ T cells than among CD4+ T cells. In the 0.1-3.0 mg/kg groups, partial responders were among the patients with the lowest normalized peripheral clonal expansion, particularly in CD8+ T cells.

The clonotype was recovered from an adult with an advanced solid tumor such as melanoma, head and neck, liver or kidney cancer. The specimen was CD4+ or CD8+ T cells sorted from blood, collected in a trial of the OX40 agonist ivuxolimab.

The DNA sequence follows: TGTGCCAGCAGCCCCCTCGCCCGAAACACCATATATTTT. It specifies CASSPLARNTIYF. In this chain, TRBV11-2 is recombined with TRBJ1-3, with the D gene call left open. The CDR3 measures 13 amino acids from cysteine to phenylalanine. The only DNA kept is the CDR3, 39 bases in frame from the first base. In the germline V gene, CDR1 corresponds to SGHAT and CDR2 to FQNNGV. The V end loses 5 bases and the J end loses 5 bases, and a stretch of 10 bases separates them.